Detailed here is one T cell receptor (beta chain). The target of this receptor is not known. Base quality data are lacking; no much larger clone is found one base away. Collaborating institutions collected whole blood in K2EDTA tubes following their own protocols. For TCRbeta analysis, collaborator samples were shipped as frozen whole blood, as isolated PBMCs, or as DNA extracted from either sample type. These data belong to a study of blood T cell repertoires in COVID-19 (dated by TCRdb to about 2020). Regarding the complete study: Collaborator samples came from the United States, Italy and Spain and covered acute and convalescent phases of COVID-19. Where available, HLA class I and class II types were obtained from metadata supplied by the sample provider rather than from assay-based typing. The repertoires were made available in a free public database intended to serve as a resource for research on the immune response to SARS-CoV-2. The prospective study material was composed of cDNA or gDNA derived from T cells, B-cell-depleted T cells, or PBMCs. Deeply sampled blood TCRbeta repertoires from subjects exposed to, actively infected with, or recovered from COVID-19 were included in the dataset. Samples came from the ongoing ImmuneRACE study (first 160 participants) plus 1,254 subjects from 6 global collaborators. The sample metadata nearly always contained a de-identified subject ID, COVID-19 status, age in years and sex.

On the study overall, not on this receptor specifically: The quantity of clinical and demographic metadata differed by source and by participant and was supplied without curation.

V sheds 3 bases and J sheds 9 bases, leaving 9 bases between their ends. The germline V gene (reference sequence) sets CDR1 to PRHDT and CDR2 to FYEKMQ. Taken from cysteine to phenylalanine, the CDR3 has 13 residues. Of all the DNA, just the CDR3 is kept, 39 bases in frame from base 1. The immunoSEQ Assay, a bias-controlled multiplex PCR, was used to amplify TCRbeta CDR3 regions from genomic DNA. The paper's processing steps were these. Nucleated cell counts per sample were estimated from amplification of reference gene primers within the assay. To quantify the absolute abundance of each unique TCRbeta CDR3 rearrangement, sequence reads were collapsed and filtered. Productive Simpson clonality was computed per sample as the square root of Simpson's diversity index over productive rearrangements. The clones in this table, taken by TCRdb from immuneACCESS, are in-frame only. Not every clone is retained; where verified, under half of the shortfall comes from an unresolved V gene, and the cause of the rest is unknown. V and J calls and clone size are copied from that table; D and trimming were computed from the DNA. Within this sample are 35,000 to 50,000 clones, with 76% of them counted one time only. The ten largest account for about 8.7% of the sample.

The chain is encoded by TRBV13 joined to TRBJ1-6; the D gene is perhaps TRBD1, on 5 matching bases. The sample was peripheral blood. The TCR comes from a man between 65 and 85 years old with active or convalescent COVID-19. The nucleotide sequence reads TGTGCCAGCAGCTTTCAGGGTGGTTCACCCCTCCACTTT. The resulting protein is CASSFQGGSPLHF.